This T cell receptor (beta chain) came from a study of blood T cells in healthy people across ages. The germline CDR1 and CDR2 sequences are SQVTM and ANQGSEA. V was pared by 5 bases and J by 1 base, with 15 bases between. The CDR3 consists of 14 residues. With a J-beta primer mix and a sample-barcoded 5' primer, a second PCR ran roughly 6 to 11 cycles. Every cDNA molecule bore a tag from a template-switch adaptor containing 12 random nucleotides. TCRdb re-called the 5' RACE reads with MiXCR, one entry per CDR3 protein. The data show more than 1.4 million distinct CDR3 sequences, 35% to 45% seen once.

The rearrangement joins TRBV29-1 to TRBJ2-7; D unclear. The TCR was taken from a woman younger than 35 in good health. Sequencing used blood. CDR3 loop: CSVLRQLNSYEQYF. In DNA, the CDR3 is TGCAGCGTTTTACGCCAGCTAAATTCCTACGAGCAGTACTTC.